This T cell receptor (beta chain) was obtained from a study of T-cell reconstitution after alpha-beta-depleted transplantation in children. The CDR3 consists of 16 residues. Trimming pared 2 bases from V and 8 bases from J, leaving 18 bases between. Germline assignment: CDR1 SSHAT and CDR2 FNYEAQ (reference sequence). The authors prepared the TCRbeta library with unique molecular identifiers. TCRdb reanalysed the PCR reads using MiXCR and keeps one entry per CDR3 protein. The repertoire includes hundreds of thousands of distinct CDR3 sequences, approximately 15% of them detected once, and approximately 1% sits in the top ten.

This clonotype originated in a human donor who donated a stem cell graft to a child with acute myeloid leukemia. V usage is TRBV7-7 and J usage is TRBJ2-2; D is uncertain. The specimen was PBMCs from the stem cell graft donor, collected from the stem cell graft. DNA of the CDR3: TGTGCCAGCAGCTTATATCTACCCCCGGATTCTGGGGAGCTGTTTTTT. Encoded protein: CASSLYLPPDSGELFF.